A single sample is the source of the 9 T cell receptor beta chains below, sequenced in a study of T-cell reconstitution after alpha-beta-depleted transplantation in children. Unique molecular identifiers featured in how the TCRbeta library was prepared. Each CDR3 protein gets one entry after TCRdb re-called the PCR reads with MiXCR. The sample yields about 610,000 distinct CDR3 sequences, 10% to 13% seen once. Here the sequenced sample was PBMCs from the stem cell graft donor, taken from the stem cell graft. These receptors all come from a human donor who donated a stem cell graft to a child with acute myeloid leukemia.

This clonotype was recorded many times. The rearrangement uses TRBV25-1 and TRBJ2-1; possible D gene TRBD2, 5 bases. V was cut by 2 bases and J by 1 base, with 6 bases left in between. CDR3 size: 14 residues. The germline CDR1 and CDR2 sequences are MGHDK and SYGVNS. As DNA, the CDR3 is TGTGCCAGCAGTGAACGGGGATCCTACAATGAGCAGTTCTTC. Its protein product is CASSERGSYNEQFF.

The chain has TRBV3-1 and TRBJ2-1; TRBD2 agrees at 11 bases. Germline V gene sequence: CDR1 LGHDT, CDR2 YNNKEL (reference sequence). The CDR3 length is 16 residues. J gave up 4 bases and V 3 bases, and 5 bases lay outside the gene matches. The CDR3 nucleotides read TGTGCCAGCAGCCATCCAACTAGCGGGAGATACAATGAGCAGTTCTTC. Its protein is CASSHPTSGRYNEQFF.

This clonotype was seen at least ten times. The J gene is TRBJ2-5, the V gene TRBV3-1; 14 nucleotides agree with TRBD2. The CDR3 length is 20 residues. With V trimmed by 7 bases and J by 1 base, 17 bases remained unmatched. CDR1 and CDR2 (germline): LGHDT, YNNKEL (reference sequence). CDR3: CASTPGTSGREQESQETQYF. CDR3 sequence (DNA): TGTGCCAGCACCCCCGGGACTAGCGGGAGAGAGCAGGAAAGCCAAGAGACCCAGTACTTC.

The CDR3, as DNA: TGTGCCAGCAGTATTACGGGACTAGCGTTCAATGAGCAGTTCTTC. It is translated as CASSITGLAFNEQFF. The chain joins TRBV28 to TRBJ2-1; the match to TRBD2 covers 10 bases. There are 15 residues in the CDR3. Germline V gives CDR1 MDHEN, CDR2 SYDVKM. Germline trimming cut 5 bases from V and 6 bases from J; bases unmatched to any gene: 7.

Ten or more counts support this clonotype. The V and J genes are TRBV20-1 and TRBJ2-2; TRBD2 matches 7 bases. V was pared by 3 bases and J by 2 bases, with 6 bases of the junction left unmatched. The CDR3 extends over 15 amino acids. Germline V gives CDR1 DFQATT, CDR2 SNEGSKA (reference sequence). The CDR3 DNA sequence: TGCAGTGCTAGTTCTAGCGGAACTAACACCGGGGAGCTGTTTTTT. Protein: CSASSSGTNTGELFF.

CDR3 DNA sequence: TGCGCCAGCAGCCAGAGCGAAAACACCGGGGAGCTGTTTTTT. Amino acids: CASSQSENTGELFF. The chain combines TRBV5-1 with TRBJ2-2; no firm D call. V lost 4 bases, J lost 2 bases, and 9 bases lay in between. The CDR3 loop spans 14 amino acids. Germline assignment: CDR1 SGHRS and CDR2 YFSETQ.

This clonotype was counted between two and nine times. The rearrangement links TRBV27 to TRBJ2-1; 16 bases align to TRBD2. The germline V gene encodes CDR1 MNHEY and CDR2 SMNVEV (reference sequence). The length of the CDR3 is 16 residues. V dropped 4 bases and J dropped 9; count of bases not matched to a gene: 6. The CDR3 coding sequence is TGTGCCAGCAGTTGGGGACTAGCGGGAGGGAGTAGTGAGCAGTTCTTC. Amino acid sequence: CASSWGLAGGSSEQFF.

This clonotype has a handful of counts. The genes are TRBV11-3 and TRBJ1-6; maybe TRBD1 (5 bases). V lost 4 bases, J lost 11 bases, and 12 bases lay in between. The germline V gene encodes CDR1 SGHNT and CDR2 YENEEA. The CDR3 loop spans 13 amino acids. The CDR3 sequence is CASSSVTGAPLHF. CDR3 nucleotide sequence: TGTGCCAGCAGCTCCGTAACGGGGGCACCCCTCCACTTT.

This clonotype occurred many times. This chain links TRBV29-1 with TRBJ2-1; 11 nucleotides align to TRBD2. V lost 4 bases, J lost 9 bases, and 11 bases stayed unmatched. Per the germline V gene, CDR1 is SQVTM and CDR2 is ANQGSEA. The CDR3 runs 15 residues. The CDR3 region is CSVGLAGGLGSEQFF. CDR3 coding DNA: TGCAGCGTTGGGCTAGCGGGAGGACTGGGGAGTGAGCAGTTCTTC.